Detailed here is one T cell receptor beta chain. Its antigen is not known. The sample belongs to a study of cytomegalovirus exposure and HLA in healthy donors. CDR1 and CDR2 (germline): SGHRS, YFSETQ. The CDR3 has 12 amino acids. V was pared by 4 bases and J by 2 bases, with 6 bases between. Use of 60 Vbeta and 13 Jbeta primers characterized the PCR. Clones were read by immunoSEQ multiplex PCR, and TCRdb kept only the in-frame ones, dropping some. This repertoire shows 55,000 to 70,000 clones, about four fifths found once; its top ten account for about 8%. Study observations and caveats: A few CMV-associated chains were confirmed in vitro to be specific for CMV antigens. According to an earlier analysis, most TCR beta V segments yielded productive rearrangements about 87% or about 30% of the time. More than 15,000 TCR beta sequences were associated with HLA alleles at 0.05 false discovery rate in a later analysis.

Sequencing was carried out using PBMCs. The J gene is TRBJ2-5, the V gene TRBV5-1, with D uncertain. This TCR was recovered from a young man in good health and CMV-seropositive. The CDR3 region is CASSPSQETQYF. The CDR3 DNA reads TGCGCCAGCAGCCCTTCGCAAGAGACCCAGTACTTC.